This T cell receptor beta chain was recorded in a study of Ad26.COV2.S vaccination and SARS-CoV-2 variants (dated by TCRdb to about 2021). Regarding the complete study: Vaccine-arm donors were drawn from COV1001, a multicentre, randomized, double-blind, placebo-controlled phase I-IIa trial of Ad26.COV2.S in healthy adults. Ad26.COV2.S was administered intramuscularly at a dose of 5x10^10 or 1x10^11 viral particles, either as one shot or as two shots given 56 days apart. Sequencing of the TCRbeta repertoire served to evaluate the specificity and breadth of SARS-CoV-2-reactive T cell receptors following Ad26.COV2.S vaccination. A total of about 30 samples were included in the TCR-sequenced set, comprising some 20 Ad26.COV2.S vaccine recipients, 5 placebo recipients and 8 SARS-CoV-2 convalescent individuals. Trial participants were randomized into five groups of five, in which low-dose or high-dose Ad26.COV2.S was given once or twice, or placebo was given on both occasions. Blinding of investigators to trial group allocation was maintained during experiments and outcome assessment. Findings and caveats that apply to the study as a whole: The study was not powered for comparison of responses between vaccine doses or regimens. Spike-specific TCR breadth was higher in Ad26.COV2.S recipients than in placebo recipients (P = 0.0014). Comparable non-spike TCR breadth was observed between vaccine and placebo recipients, consistent with only spike being contained in the vaccine. After vaccination, substantial breadth of spike-specific CD8+ and CD4+ T cell responses was reported. According to the authors, total T cell responses may have been underestimated by the TCR breadth and depth analyses.

According to the study, the label for this sample's treatment or condition signals: over 15 received Ad26.COV2.S at low or high dose, single or two shots; 5 received placebo; per-sample allocation not given. For vaccine and placebo recipients, repertoires were sequenced using samples collected on day 63 after the first injection. In Cohort 1b, 20 to 25 adults aged 18-55 years were enrolled at a single site in Boston, USA, between 29 July and 7 August 2020. Ad26.COV2.S consisted of a replication-incompetent adenovirus type 26 vector by which a prefusion-stabilized SARS-CoV-2 spike protein from the original Wuhan strain was expressed. This clone has a single count. Its antigen is unknown. It has no much larger one-base neighbor in the sample; base qualities were not kept. The immunoSEQ Assay was the method used to sequence TCRbeta CDR3 regions. After extraction, genomic DNA underwent amplification by bias-controlled multiplex PCR, followed by high-throughput sequencing. Per the source publication's procedure: To quantify the absolute abundance of every unique TCRbeta CDR3 region, sequences were collapsed and filtered. T cell fraction was estimated by normalizing TCRbeta template counts to usable DNA, which was measured by amplifying reference genes present in all nucleated cells. Repertoire TCRs were annotated as SARS-CoV-2-specific when V gene, CDR3 amino acid sequence and J gene were exactly matched to a known reactive TCR set. MIRA supplied the reference SARS-CoV-2 TCR set, which was filtered for enrichment in COVID-19-positive ImmuneCODE repertoires so that public or cross-reactive TCRs were removed. Using the MIRA antigens, annotated TCRs were further analysed by specific ORF or by position within an ORF. Breadth was defined as the number of annotated unique rearrangements divided by the total number of unique productive rearrangements, and depth was defined as the summed frequency of the annotated unique rearrangements. TCR breadth was compared between groups using two-sided Wilcoxon rank-sum tests. In TCRdb, the immuneACCESS table is reduced to in-frame sequences with V and J assigned. These tables do not hold every clone; where another copy was compared, an unresolved V gene accounts for under half, and the others remain unexplained. V and J calls and clone size come straight from that table; D and trimming were deduced from the DNA. This sample has roughly 330,000 clones in its table, and roughly 90% of those were observed once. The ten largest clones take up around 5.5% of the sample.

The germline V gene (reference sequence) provides CDR1 SGHNT and CDR2 YYREEE. V is cut by 2 bases and J by 8 bases, and the space between the germline ends is 19 bases. The CDR3 holds 15 amino acids from the cysteine to the phenylalanine. Only the CDR3 portion is preserved as DNA: 45 bases, with reading frame beginning at the first base. The material sequenced was peripheral blood, taken in a trial of Ad26.COV2.S vaccine versus placebo. The chain was built from TRBV5-4 and TRBJ1-2, and perhaps TRBD1 as D gene, on 6 matching bases. The receptor was isolated from a person aged 18 to 65 who received the Ad26.COV2.S COVID-19 vaccine or a placebo. The nucleotides read TGTGCCAGCAGCTTTTCGGAGGGGGGGCGGAGAGGCTACACCTTC. This codes for CASSFSEGGRRGYTF.